Following are 11 T cell receptor beta chains from one sample sequenced in a study of blood T cell repertoires in COVID-19. The assay was immunoSEQ multiplex PCR, and TCRdb's table has in-frame clones only and misses some. This table has 250,000 to 300,000 clones, 90% appearing once. Material: PBMCs or T cells enriched from blood (not recorded which). These TCRs come from a woman aged 25 to 39 who had recovered from COVID-19.

The chain uses TRBV30 and TRBJ1-5; tentatively, D is TRBD1 (6 bases). V lost 5 bases, J lost 5 bases, and 16 bases lay in between. The germline CDR1 and CDR2 sequences are GTSNPN and SVGIG (reference sequence). The length of the CDR3 is 14 residues. The CDR3 nucleotides read TGTGCCTGGTCGGGGGGGGGCGTTGATCAGCCCCAGCATTTT. Translating it yields CAWSGGGVDQPQHF.

The rearrangement joins TRBV14 to TRBJ2-5, with 13 bases identical to TRBD2. This CDR3 contains 16 residues. CDR1 and CDR2 from the germline V gene are SGHDN and FVKESK. The V and J ends lost 4 bases and 4 bases, in that order; junction bases with no gene match: 6. The CDR3 here is CASSPGLAGVGETQYF. For the CDR3, the DNA is TGTGCCAGCAGCCCCGGACTAGCGGGGGTGGGAGAGACCCAGTACTTC. The whole variable domain, remainder taken from reference TRBV14 and TRBJ2-5, is EAGVTQFPSHSVIEKGQTVTLRCDPISGHDNLYWYRRVMGKEIKFLLHFVKESKQDESGMPNNRFLAERTGGTYSTLKVQPAELEDSGVYFCASSPGLAGVGETQYFGPGTRLLVL.

This clone has a handful of counts. This chain uses TRBV27 with TRBJ2-1, with 8 bases aligning to TRBD2. This CDR3 has 16 amino acids. V gave up 5 bases and J gave up 7 bases; unmatched junction bases: 13. The germline CDR1 and CDR2 sequences are MNHEY and SMNVEV (reference sequence). Here the CDR3 DNA reads TGTGCCAGCAGTCCCTCCGCGGGAGGTCTGGGGAATGAGCAGTTCTTC. Protein sequence: CASSPSAGGLGNEQFF.

This clone was counted only a few times. The J gene is TRBJ1-2, the V gene TRBV3-1 (or the pseudogene TRBV3-2), with 9 bases fitting TRBD1. Germline trimming cut 5 bases from V and 5 bases from J; bases unmatched to any gene: 6. This CDR3 spans 14 amino acids. Looked up from germline, CDR1 is LGHDT and CDR2 is YNNKEL (reference sequence). The DNA for the CDR3 is TGTGCCAGCAGCACCGGGACAGGGTCATATGGCTACACCTTC. This codes for CASSTGTGSYGYTF.

The chain employs TRBV9 and TRBJ2-1, with 8 bases that match TRBD2. J was trimmed by 7 bases and V by 4 bases; bases with no gene match: 13. Germline V gene lookup returns CDR1 SGDLS and CDR2 YYNGEE. The CDR3 spans 16 residues. The CDR3 DNA sequence: TGTGCCAGCAGCCCCAGACCGTTTAGCGGGATAAATGAGCAGTTCTTC. As protein: CASSPRPFSGINEQFF.

J is TRBJ2-7 and V is TRBV27; 10 bases are shared with TRBD2. Germline V gene data show CDR1 as MNHEY and CDR2 as SMNVEV (reference sequence). Germline trimming cut 5 bases from V and 2 bases from J; bases unmatched to any gene: 12. CDR3 length: 17 residues. The CDR3 region has the DNA TGTGCCAGCAGTCCCTCCTTGACTAGCGGGTTAACCTACGAGCAGTACTTC. It specifies CASSPSLTSGLTYEQYF.

J is TRBJ2-2 and V is TRBV4-3; TRBD1 aligns across 9 bases. V shed 4 bases and J 1 base; nucleotides not matched to a gene: 7. Germline values: CDR1 LGHNA, CDR2 YSLEER. This CDR3 comprises 17 residues. In DNA, the CDR3 is TGCGCCAGCAGCCGCCTTAGGGGACAGGGGAACACCGGGGAGCTGTTTTTT. Translating it yields CASSRLRGQGNTGELFF.

A word on this clone: This same CDR3 is encoded by further DNA sequences in the sample. This chain uses TRBV10-3 with TRBJ2-7; TRBD1 agrees at 9 bases. V gave up 6 bases and J gave up 2 bases; unmatched junction bases: 2. The CDR3 is 13 residues long. Germline CDR1 is ENHRY and CDR2 is SYGVKD. Here the CDR3 reads CAISGQGTYEQYF. In DNA form, the CDR3 reads TGTGCCATCAGCGGACAGGGGACCTACGAGCAGTACTTC.

This clone has a single count. The chain employs TRBV5-1 and TRBJ2-2, with 11 bases aligning to TRBD2. The CDR3 contains 17 residues. Germline V gene sequence: CDR1 SGHRS, CDR2 YFSETQ. Trimming took 2 bases from V and 2 from J; bases not matched to a gene: 5. This CDR3 reads CASSFPSGRTNTGELFF. The DNA of the CDR3 is TGCGCCAGCAGCTTTCCTAGCGGGAGGACAAACACCGGGGAGCTGTTTTTT.

The chain carries TRBV5-8 and TRBJ2-3, with 7 bases identical to TRBD2. V lost 2 bases, J lost 0 bases, and 3 bases stayed unmatched. Germline loops: CDR1 SGHTS, CDR2 YDEGEE. There are 15 residues in the CDR3. The CDR3 loop reads CASSLAGRSTDTQYF. The CDR3 bases are TGTGCCAGCAGCTTAGCGGGGAGAAGCACAGATACGCAGTATTTT. The full variable domain, rest sourced from reference TRBV5-8 and TRBJ2-3, is EAGVTQSPTHLIKTRGQQATLRCSPISGHTSVYWYQQALGLGLQFLLWYDEGEERNRGNFPPRFSGRQFPNYSSELNVNALELEDSALYLCASSLAGRSTDTQYFGPGTRLTVL.

The V gene is TRBV21-1, the J gene TRBJ2-7; the table's TRBD1 call for D was not verified on the DNA. TRBV21-1 is reported as a pseudogene. The CDR3 covers 15 residues. The CDR3, as DNA: TGTGCCAGCAGCATTCGGGACAGGGAGACCTACGAGCAGTACTTC. This gives the protein CASSIRDRETYEQYF.